This TCR beta chain was identified in a study of T cell responses to AZD1222 COVID-19 vaccine. Profiled with immunoSEQ multiplex PCR; TCRdb holds only in-frame clones, not every one. The sample has 100,000 or so clones; around 89% are singletons. Second-dose groups at about 4 or about 12 weeks were pooled. The sample in question was peripheral blood, obtained 28 days after the second AZD1222 dose. The receptor was isolated from an adult who received the AZD1222 COVID-19 vaccine.

The DNA for the CDR3 is TGTGCCAGCAGTCCCGCCGGGGGAACAGGGGTTTATGGCTACACCTTC. It is translated as CASSPAGGTGVYGYTF. The V call is TRBV25-1, the J call TRBJ1-2, with TRBD1 identical over 7 bases. CDR1 MGHDK and CDR2 SYGVNS come from the germline V gene. This CDR3 is 16 amino acids long. With V trimmed by 5 bases and J by 5 bases, 14 bases remained unmatched.